This T cell receptor beta chain originates from a study of shared clonotypes between healthy human individuals (dated by TCRdb to 2020 to 2021). Concerning the study at large: The cohort comprised two women and a few men aged 18 to 49 years. To estimate repertoire size and how much clonotypes are shared between individuals, the study performed deep sequencing of blood TCR repertoires from 4 to 6 healthy adults. Different laboratories and diverse techniques were used to prepare libraries and sequence TCR repertoires, to increase sequencing depth and limit assay-specific biases. Between about 0.8 and 9 billion PBMCs per donor were obtained by leukapheresis. Broader findings and caveats from the paper: The genetic and exposure-history diversity represented was limited by the small number of donors. Based on pairwise subsampling, the degree of clonotype sharing among donors was expected to be affected by sequencing depth. Sampling was restricted to blood, and TCR repertoires in tissues likely differ from the TCR repertoires found in blood.

Using the deep immunoSEQ assay, TCR CDR3 regions were amplified from genomic DNA by multiplex PCR. Extracted genomic DNA from each cell subset was distributed evenly across all wells of several immunoSEQ 96-well plates, and each plate was treated as a replicate. For unsorted PBMC, each replicate PCR was loaded with 250 to 300 ng genomic DNA, equivalent to 25,000 to 35,000 T cell genomes. Genomic DNA from unsorted PBMC was sequenced over ten immunoSEQ deep assay plates. The purified libraries were quantified using a Qubit 3.0 fluorometer, sized with a Bioanalyzer 2100, and then quantified again using the KAPA Library Quantification kit. Every immunoSEQ 96-well plate was sequenced on a separate single-read 150-cycle Illumina NextSeq 550 flow cell. As for the original processing: The immunoSEQ output contained only junctional sequences without quality scores, so filtering could not match that applied to full-length reads. Sequences were annotated with PyIR, a Python wrapper for IgBLAST v1.9, and V/J genes and CDR3 were assigned using IMGT germline references. Reads were removed for weak V/J assignments (E-value above 1e-6), missing CDR3, stop codons, out-of-frame junctions, or ambiguous translated residues. V3J clonotypes were defined by identical inferred V gene, J gene, and CDR3 amino acid sequence. Percentage overlap between repertoires was calculated by dividing the number of shared unique clonotypes by the size of the smaller repertoire. Richness of each repertoire was evaluated using RTK rarefaction, the Chao1 estimator, and Recon v2.1 estimates of unobserved clonotypes. TCRdb mirrors the immuneACCESS table, restricted to in-frame sequences. Some clones are absent from its copies; in checked studies, under half trace to an unresolved V gene, and the reason for the others is unknown. V, J and clone size derive from that table, while D and trimming were established from the DNA sequence. The sample table holds hundreds of thousands of clones, of which 70% to 80% were seen once. Less than 15% of the sample comes from the top ten.

Donors were healthy HIV-negative adults with no recently reported acute infections or vaccinations. Only Caucasian adults living in Nashville, Tennessee, USA were represented among the donors. For unsorted samples, some 90 million PBMCs were counted, and genomic DNA was extracted using the QIAamp DNA Blood Mini kit. After blood collection by leukapheresis, PBMCs were isolated using Ficoll-Histopaque density gradient centrifugation and then cryopreserved in the vapor phase of liquid nitrogen. This clone was counted many times. Its antigen remains unidentified. No quality values exist for individual bases; no much larger clone is one base distant. Clipping removes 2 bases from V and 6 bases from J, with 8 as the unmatched junction base count. Counted from cysteine to phenylalanine, this CDR3 has 16 amino acids. The read is trimmed to its CDR3 DNA, 48 bases read in frame from base 1. For CDR1 and CDR2, the germline V gene lists SGHDN and FVKESK.

The receptor chain draws on TRBV14 and TRBJ2-7, with 12 bases in between that match TRBD2. The sample comprised PBMCs. The clonotype comes from a woman aged 40 to 55 in good health. Some clones in this sample may be carry-over from other donors' samples. The CDR3 here reads CASSQKRLAGVSEQYF. DNA sequence: TGTGCCAGCAGCCAAAAAAGACTAGCGGGAGTGAGCGAGCAGTACTTC.